These 4 T cell receptor beta chains were sequenced from one sample in a study of molecular identifiers for immune sequencing clone quantification. TCRdb passed the PCR reads through MiXCR, listing each CDR3 protein once. The sample yields about 630,000 distinct CDR3 sequences, 25% seen once. The sample was naive CD8+ T cells from blood, with Jurkat cell RNA spiked in. Regarding subset: FACS-sorted CD8+CD4-CCR7+CD45RA+ naive T cells. The receptors originated from a human donor in good health. Some libraries in this study had Jurkat cell RNA spiked in.

Comments on this clonotype: A junction boundary mismatches the germline segment, possibly from a read error. The chain uses TRBV6-1 and TRBJ2-3; a possible D gene is TRBD2 (5 bases). This CDR3 spans 16 amino acids. CDR1 MNHNS and CDR2 SASEGT come from the germline V gene. CDR3 sequence: CTSSEGTRRSTDTQYF. CDR3 DNA sequence: TGTACCAGCAGTGAAGGTACTAGGAGGAGTACAGATACGCAGTATTTT.

A word on this clonotype: Since the CDR3 does not end with the conserved phenylalanine or tryptophan, this likely comes from a read error. The chain is built from TRBV7-6 and TRBJ2-1; no clear D. The CDR3 is made up of 15 amino acids. The germline V and J ends were trimmed by 1 base and 0 bases, with 7 bases remaining between them. Germline V gives CDR1 SGHVS, CDR2 FNYEAQ. CDR3 bases: TGTGCCAGCAGCTTAGGTGAGGTCTCCTACAATGAGCAGTTCCTC. It codes for CASSLGEVSYNEQFL.

In this sample, this clonotype turned up once. This may come from a read error, since a much larger clone is one base off. The rearrangement uses TRBV20-1 and TRBJ2-7; 13 bases are a match to TRBD2. The CDR3 sequence is 15 residues long. Germline CDR1 and CDR2: DFQATT and SNEGSKA (reference sequence). The CDR3 loop reads CSSRDLLAGGYEQYF. DNA for the CDR3: TGCAGTTCTAGAGACTTACTAGCGGGAGGGTACGAGCAGTACTTC.

This clonotype was seen at least ten times. A much more abundant neighbour one base away suggests this may be a read error. The rearrangement joins TRBV2 to TRBJ1-1, with unresolved D. The CDR3 extends over 10 amino acids. Germline CDR1 reads SNHLY; CDR2 reads FYNNEI. V was cut by 3 bases and J by 7 bases, with 3 bases left in between. The DNA for the CDR3 is TGTGCCAGCAGTGACAATGAAGCTTTCTTT. This sequence encodes CASSDNEAFF.